A single sample gave rise to the 25 T cell receptor beta chains below, sequenced in a study of naive and memory T cell subsets. Both TRBC1 and TRBC2 were covered by a beta constant-region primer of two equimolar oligonucleotides. Four rounds of PCR amplified the ligated cDNA using nested alpha and beta constant-region primers plus SP2. TCRdb re-analysed the UMI-ligation and nested PCR reads in MiXCR, keeping a single row per CDR3 protein. The sample includes more than 100,000 distinct CDR3 sequences, 35% to 40% seen only once; the top ten take approximately 0.9%. The source material was central memory CD4+ T cells from blood. The receptors shown here come from a human donor in good health.

The chain uses TRBV7-9 and TRBJ2-5, with D unresolved. Trimming cost V 4 bases and J 2 bases, with 11 bases left between them. This CDR3 is 14 amino acids long. Per germline, CDR1 SEHNR and CDR2 FQNEAQ (reference sequence). The CDR3 nucleotides are TGTGCCAGCAGCTCATTGGGCAGACAAGAGACCCAGTACTTC. Protein sequence: CASSSLGRQETQYF.

This clonotype was recorded a few times. The chain links TRBV28 to TRBJ2-6; 9 nucleotides match TRBD1. There are 18 residues in the CDR3. V was pared by 5 bases and J by 2 bases, with 10 bases of the junction left unmatched. CDR1 is MDHEN and CDR2 is SYDVKM in the germline V gene. The CDR3 DNA follows: TGTGCCAGCAGTCTCCGGGGACAGGGTTTAGCTGGGGCCAACGTCCTGACTTTC. Amino acid sequence: CASSLRGQGLAGANVLTF.

This sequence joins TRBV7-8 and TRBJ2-7; 8 bases fit TRBD1. Unmatched junction bases numbered 7, after V lost 5 bases and J lost 4 bases. CDR1 SGHVS and CDR2 FQNEAQ come from the germline V gene. The CDR3 has 14 residues. The CDR3 sequence is CASSQGQERYEQYF. The CDR3, as DNA: TGTGCCAGCAGCCAGGGACAGGAGAGATACGAGCAGTACTTC.

The rearrangement joins TRBV28 to TRBJ2-7; the D gene is possibly TRBD2 (6 bases). The germline CDR1 and CDR2 sequences are MDHEN and SYDVKM. V lost 5 bases to trimming and J lost 9 bases, with 14 bases between them. The CDR3 length is 12 residues. The CDR3 DNA reads as TGTGCCAGCAGTCAGAGTCGGGGGTGGCAGTACTTC. This gives the protein CASSQSRGWQYF.

This sequence joins TRBV20-1 and TRBJ2-7; a possible D gene is TRBD2 (6 bases). The CDR3 consists of 13 residues. The germline V and J ends were trimmed by 6 bases and 6 bases, with 18 bases remaining between them. Germline-derived CDR1 and CDR2 are DFQATT and SNEGSKA (reference sequence). CDR3 in DNA: TGCAGTGCCGTGATTTCGGGGGTAAGCGAGCAGTACTTC. It yields the protein CSAVISGVSEQYF.

The genes are TRBV20-1 and TRBJ2-5; the match to TRBD2 covers 7 bases. There are 15 residues in the CDR3. Looked up from germline, CDR1 is DFQATT and CDR2 is SNEGSKA (reference sequence). J lost 0 bases, V lost 0 bases, and 4 bases had no gene match. The CDR3 DNA is TGCAGTGCTAGAGATCTGCTAGCGGACCAAGAGACCCAGTACTTC. It translates to CSARDLLADQETQYF.

V is TRBV7-2 and J is TRBJ2-7; D gene uncertain. V was pared by 4 bases and J by 1 base, with 11 bases between. This CDR3 has 14 residues. The germline gives CDR1 SGHTA, CDR2 FQGNSA. CDR3 protein: CASSSNQVSYEQYF. The CDR3, as DNA: TGTGCCAGCAGCTCCAATCAGGTTTCCTACGAGCAGTACTTC.

This sequence joins TRBV6-6 and TRBJ1-4, with D perhaps matching TRBD1 (5 bases). V dropped 4 bases and J dropped 2 bases, with 11 bases sitting between them. Germline V gene data show CDR1 as MNHNY and CDR2 as SVGAGI (reference sequence). The CDR3 has 15 residues. The CDR3 bases are TGTGCCAGCAGTTCCTCAGGGTACACTAATGAAAAACTGTTTTTT. It encodes CASSSSGYTNEKLFF.

The table lists this clonotype with a count of one. The rearrangement links TRBV19 to TRBJ1-5; 10 bases match TRBD1. Germline V CDR1 and CDR2: LNHDA, SQIVND (reference sequence). This CDR3 has 18 amino acids. J gave up 0 bases and V 10 bases, and 15 bases lay outside the gene matches. CDR3 bases: TGTGCCACCACAACGGGGACAGGGGTTTCATTTAGCAATCAGCCCCAGCATTTT. This translates into CATTTGTGVSFSNQPQHF.

This clonotype was detected many times. The V and J genes are TRBV28 and TRBJ2-4; 9 bases are a match to TRBD1. Germline trimming cut 6 bases from V and 8 bases from J; bases unmatched to any gene: 8. The length of the CDR3 is 14 residues. The germline V gene encodes CDR1 MDHEN and CDR2 SYDVKM. For the CDR3, the DNA is TGTGCCAGCAGCGTGTTGACAGGGGGGGACATTCAGTACTTC. Translating it yields CASSVLTGGDIQYF.

This chain connects TRBV7-2 to TRBJ2-3; D ambiguous. V lost 2 bases to trimming and J lost 0 bases, with 6 bases between them. Per germline, CDR1 SGHTA and CDR2 FQGNSA. The CDR3 has 14 amino acids. The CDR3 region has the DNA TGTGCCAGCAGCTTACTGTATAGCACAGATACGCAGTATTTT. Translation gives CASSLLYSTDTQYF.

The V call is TRBV29-1, the J call TRBJ1-2; 11 nucleotides align to TRBD1. V gave up 4 bases and J gave up 5 bases; unmatched junction bases: 9. CDR3 length: 15 residues. The germline V gene has CDR1 SQVTM and CDR2 ANQGSEA. The DNA for the CDR3 is TGCAGCGTTGCCCGGGACAGGGGGTTTGCGTATGGCTACACCTTC. As protein: CSVARDRGFAYGYTF. The whole variable domain, remainder taken from reference TRBV29-1 and TRBJ1-2, is SAVISQKPSRDICQRGTSLTIQCQVDSQVTMMFWYRQQPGQSLTLIATANQGSEATYESGFVIDKFPISRPNLTFSTLTVSNMSPEDSSIYLCSVARDRGFAYGYTFGSGTRLTVV.

This clonotype was seen a few times. The chain uses TRBV5-7 and TRBJ2-3; 7 bases fit TRBD2. TRBV5-7 has ORF status, its function being uncertain. The CDR3 length is 16 residues. The trim removed 4 bases at V and 0 bases at J, leaving 8 bases unmatched. The CDR3 DNA reads TGTGCCAGCAGCCCATTGCGGGAGTCTAGCACAGATACGCAGTATTTT. Translated: CASSPLRESSTDTQYF.

This clonotype is labeled as medium-sized. The chain is built from TRBV9 and TRBJ2-2; 7 positions match TRBD1. Germline values: CDR1 SGDLS, CDR2 YYNGEE. CDR3 length: 15 residues. The trim removed 0 bases at V and 5 bases at J, leaving 4 bases unmatched. The CDR3 bases are TGTGCCAGCAGCGTAGACGGGACAGATACCGGGGAGCTGTTTTTT. This translates into CASSVDGTDTGELFF.

The J gene is TRBJ1-2, the V gene TRBV20-1; D is ambiguous. The germline CDR1 and CDR2 sequences are DFQATT and SNEGSKA (reference sequence). V was clipped by 7 bases and J by 8 bases, with 17 bases between them. This CDR3 comprises 12 residues. The CDR3 bases are TGCAGTGTTCAACATCCGGACGGGGGCTACACCTTC. The encoded protein is CSVQHPDGGYTF.

V usage is TRBV2 and J usage is TRBJ2-1; D ambiguous. CDR1 and CDR2 (germline): SNHLY, FYNNEI. The CDR3 is made up of 14 amino acids. V was cut by 4 bases and J by 1 base, with 8 bases left in between. CDR3 nucleotides: TGTGCCAGCAGTGCCGGGTTATCCTACAATGAGCAGTTCTTC. Protein product: CASSAGLSYNEQFF.

In this sample, this clonotype turned up a few times. The J gene is TRBJ2-3, the V gene TRBV20-1; weak D call: TRBD2 (6 bases). Germline CDR1 reads DFQATT; CDR2 reads SNEGSKA (reference sequence). The CDR3 runs to 13 residues. Trimming stripped 6 bases from V and 2 bases from J, with 12 bases between. Here the CDR3 DNA reads TGCAGTGCACCGGGACTCCACACAGATACGCAGTATTTT. It codes for CSAPGLHTDTQYF.

About this clonotype: One end of the junction varies from germline; a read error may be responsible. V usage is TRBV7-8 and J usage is TRBJ2-7; TRBD2 might be the D (6 bases). CDR1 SGHVS and CDR2 FQNEAQ come from the germline V gene. The CDR3 runs to 14 residues. The CDR3 region is CASSLRGWTEGTGF. The CDR3 DNA sequence: TGTGCCAGCAGCTTACGTGGTTGGACGGAGGGGACCGGGTTC.

V and J are TRBV20-1 and TRBJ1-1, with D uncertain. The CDR3 consists of 13 residues. Germline CDR1 and CDR2: DFQATT and SNEGSKA (reference sequence). V lost 2 bases, J lost 4 bases, and 11 bases lay in between. CDR3 protein: CSARPDPATEAFF. The DNA for the CDR3 is TGCAGTGCTAGACCCGATCCAGCCACTGAAGCTTTCTTT.

This clonotype was counted once. The chain employs TRBV5-5 and TRBJ2-1; no clear D. CDR1 and CDR2 from the germline V gene are SGHKS and YYEKEE (reference sequence). The CDR3 is 14 residues long. Deletions cut 5 bases from V and 3 bases from J, with 12 bases between. Here the CDR3 reads CASRPTIIYNEQFF. CDR3 DNA: TGTGCCAGCAGGCCTACTATTATCTACAATGAGCAGTTCTTC.

This clonotype has more than one count but fewer than ten. The rearrangement uses TRBV5-1 and TRBJ1-1; D might be TRBD1 (6 bases). The CDR3 consists of 15 residues. The germline gives CDR1 SGHRS, CDR2 YFSETQ. V lost 0 bases and J lost 0, with 9 bases in between. As DNA, the CDR3 is TGCGCCAGCAGCTTGGCCGGACAGTTGAACACTGAAGCTTTCTTT. Translation: CASSLAGQLNTEAFF.

The chain employs TRBV4-2 and TRBJ2-1; no reliable D call. The CDR3 runs 12 residues. Germline V CDR1 and CDR2: LGHNA, YNFKEQ. The V and J ends lost 3 bases and 6 bases respectively, with 6 bases between them. CDR3 bases: TGTGCCAGCAGCCACGAACGCAATGAGCAGTTCTTC. This encodes CASSHERNEQFF.

The chain is built from TRBV9 and TRBJ2-3; 7 bases agree with TRBD2. CDR1 and CDR2 (germline): SGDLS, YYNGEE. The V and J ends lost 3 bases and 12 bases, in that order; junction bases with no gene match: 7. This CDR3 region has 12 residues. The CDR3 protein is CASSAPGGLQYF. CDR3 DNA: TGTGCCAGCAGCGCACCGGGAGGCCTACAGTATTTT.

This clonotype was found a few times. This sequence joins TRBV7-6 and TRBJ2-7; D not resolved. Trimming took 5 bases from V and 3 from J, leaving 17 bases between them. This CDR3 contains 15 residues. Germline V lookup: CDR1 SGHVS, CDR2 FNYEAQ. Written as DNA, the CDR3 is TGTGCCAGCAGCCCCCGCTCGCAGCAGAGCTACGAGCAGTACTTC. Translating it yields CASSPRSQQSYEQYF.

This clonotype was counted only a few times. The chain carries TRBV5-1 and TRBJ2-7; D may be TRBD1 or TRBD2 (5 bases each). V dropped 3 bases and J dropped 3 bases, with 10 bases sitting between them. The CDR3 is 13 residues long. The germline V gene has CDR1 SGHRS and CDR2 YFSETQ. CDR3 residues: CASSYGDVYEQYF. The DNA of the CDR3 is TGCGCCAGCAGCTATGGGGACGTCTACGAGCAGTACTTC.